The rows below give T cell receptor beta chains drawn from one sample of a study of OX40 agonist ivuxolimab in advanced cancers. The protocol was immunoSEQ multiplex PCR, while the TCRdb copy is restricted to in-frame clones and leaves out a portion. This table holds roughly 61,000 clones, roughly 87% found once. The sequencing used CD4+ or CD8+ T cells sorted from blood, collected in a trial of the OX40 agonist ivuxolimab. All receptors come from an adult with an advanced solid tumor such as melanoma, head and neck, liver or kidney cancer. Both conserved end residues are part of each CDR3. Fields, in order: CDR3 protein, CDR3 DNA, J gene, V gene, clone size, D gene. D genes are given only for firm matches. The listing skips clone size in some rows; elsewhere it reads once, few, many or a size class.

CSVESAFIGELFF TGCAGCGTTGAATCCGCTTTCATCGGGGAGCTGTTTTTT TRBJ2-2 TRBV29-1 NA NA
CAWRWSLAGGETQYF TGTGCCTGGAGATGGAGCCTAGCGGGCGGGGAGACCCAGTACTTC TRBJ2-5 TRBV30 NA TRBD2
CASSFVERGDNEQYF TGCGCCAGCAGCTTCGTGGAAAGGGGAGACAACGAGCAGTACTTC TRBJ2-7 TRBV5-1 NA NA
CAWNTREANTEAFF TGTGCCTGGAACACCCGGGAGGCGAACACTGAAGCTTTCTTT TRBJ1-1 TRBV30 NA NA
CASSPTGGRETQYF TGTGCCAGCAGTCCAACAGGGGGAAGAGAGACCCAGTACTTC TRBJ2-5 TRBV2 NA TRBD1
CASSPGQSSSPLHF TGCGCCAGCAGTCCGGGACAGTCAAGTTCACCCCTCCACTTT TRBJ1-6 TRBV5-1 NA TRBD1
CASSVEPRANTEAFF TGTGCCAGCAGCGTAGAGCCCCGGGCGAACACTGAAGCTTTCTTT TRBJ1-1 TRBV9 few NA
CASSDPRGGGNEQFF TGCGCCAGCAGCGACCCCCGGGGGGGCGGCAATGAGCAGTTCTTC TRBJ2-1 TRBV5-1 NA TRBD2
CASSLGREVYGYTF TGTGCCAGCAGCTTAGGTCGGGAGGTCTATGGCTACACCTTC TRBJ1-2 TRBV7-9 NA NA
CASSPAGAGQVLTF TGTGCCAGCAGCCCCGCGGGGGCAGGTCAAGTCCTGACTTTC TRBJ2-6 TRBV9 once NA
CASRPGQGTDTQYF TGCGCCAGCCGGCCGGGACAGGGGACAGATACGCAGTATTTT TRBJ2-3 TRBV5-1 NA TRBD1
CASSSRTSDNEQYF TGTGCCAGCAGTTCCCGGACTAGCGACAACGAGCAGTACTTC TRBJ2-7 TRBV6-6 NA TRBD2
CASSLDSSTNEKLFF TGTGCCAGCAGCTTGGACAGCTCAACTAATGAAAAACTGTTTTTT TRBJ1-4 TRBV7-9 NA NA
CASSPRDPPREAFF TGTGCCAGCAGCCCACGGGACCCCCCCCGGGAAGCTTTCTTT TRBJ1-1 TRBV7-3 NA NA
CASSLDVYSYGYTF TGTGCCAGCAGCTTAGATGTGTACTCCTATGGCTACACCTTC TRBJ1-2 TRBV7-8 once NA
CAWSVGQQETQYF TGTGCCTGGAGTGTAGGACAGCAAGAGACCCAGTACTTC TRBJ2-5 TRBV30 NA NA
CASTRTTGNTGELFF TGTGCCAGCACCCGAACGACAGGGAACACCGGGGAGCTGTTTTTT TRBJ2-2 TRBV6-6 NA NA
CASESGTGVKEQYF TGTGCCAGCGAGTCCGGGACAGGGGTGAAAGAGCAGTACTTC TRBJ2-7 TRBV28 once TRBD1
CASSHGDRGNQETQYF TGTGCCAGCAGCCATGGGGACCGGGGAAACCAAGAGACCCAGTACTTC TRBJ2-5 TRBV5-8 NA NA
CASSPRDPGGNEQYF TGTGCCAGCAGCCCCCGGGACCCAGGGGGGAATGAGCAGTACTTC TRBJ2-7 TRBV27 NA NA
CASSLGQGPSYGYTF TGTGCCAGCAGCCTTGGGCAGGGGCCATCCTATGGCTACACCTTC TRBJ1-2 TRBV7-8 NA NA
CASSRFNGGVATDTQYF TGTGCCAGCAGCCGATTCAACGGGGGAGTCGCCACAGATACGCAGTATTTT TRBJ2-3 TRBV13 NA NA